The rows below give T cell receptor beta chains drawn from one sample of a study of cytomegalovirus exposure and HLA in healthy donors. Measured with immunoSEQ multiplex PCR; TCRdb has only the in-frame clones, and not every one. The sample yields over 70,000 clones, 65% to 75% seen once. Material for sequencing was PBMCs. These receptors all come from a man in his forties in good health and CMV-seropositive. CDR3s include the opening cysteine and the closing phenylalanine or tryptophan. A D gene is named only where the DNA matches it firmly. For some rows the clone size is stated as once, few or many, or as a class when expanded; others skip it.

cdr3_aa: CASSYHQAGGLDTQYF
cdr3_nt: TGTGCCAGCAGTTACCACCAAGCGGGAGGACTAGATACGCAGTATTTT
j_call: TRBJ2-3
d_call: TRBD2
clone_size: few
v_call: TRBV6-5

cdr3_aa: CASSKDRTNTEAFF
cdr3_nt: TGTGCCAGCAGTAAAGACAGAACGAACACTGAAGCTTTCTTT
j_call: TRBJ1-1
d_call: NA
clone_size: NA
v_call: TRBV6-1

cdr3_aa: CASSSSSGTNEQFF
cdr3_nt: TGTGCCAGCAGCTCCTCTAGCGGAACCAATGAGCAGTTCTTC
j_call: TRBJ2-1
d_call: TRBD2
clone_size: NA
v_call: TRBV7-3

cdr3_aa: CASSGTGSDYGYTF
cdr3_nt: TGTGCCAGCAGTGGGACAGGGTCGGACTATGGCTACACCTTC
j_call: TRBJ1-2
d_call: TRBD1
clone_size: once
v_call: TRBV2

cdr3_aa: CASRNRALGEQYF
cdr3_nt: TGTGCCAGCAGGAACAGGGCCCTGGGGGAGCAGTACTTC
j_call: TRBJ2-7
d_call: NA
clone_size: NA
v_call: TRBV28

cdr3_aa: CASSLTGGPYGYTF
cdr3_nt: TGTGCCAGCAGCTTAACGGGGGGACCCTATGGCTACACCTTC
j_call: TRBJ1-2
d_call: NA
clone_size: NA
v_call: TRBV7-9

cdr3_aa: CASSYGTEKQYF
cdr3_nt: TGTGCCAGCAGTTACGGGACAGAAAAACAGTACTTC
j_call: TRBJ2-7
d_call: TRBD1
clone_size: once
v_call: TRBV6-5

cdr3_aa: CAMGTGDTGELFF
cdr3_nt: TGTGCCATGGGGACAGGAGACACCGGGGAGCTGTTTTTT
j_call: TRBJ2-2
d_call: TRBD1
clone_size: NA
v_call: TRBV10-3

cdr3_aa: CASSVGARAIEAFF
cdr3_nt: TGTGCCAGCAGCGTAGGGGCCAGGGCCATTGAAGCTTTCTTT
j_call: TRBJ1-1
d_call: NA
clone_size: NA
v_call: TRBV9

cdr3_aa: CASGGSRNEQFF
cdr3_nt: TGCGCCAGCGGCGGGAGTAGAAATGAGCAGTTCTTC
j_call: TRBJ2-1
d_call: TRBD2
clone_size: once
v_call: TRBV5-1